This paragraph covers one TCR beta chain sequence. Its antigen is unidentified. These data are taken from a study of memory CD4+ T cells and cytomegalovirus serostatus. Study-level information: Of the healthy Belgian adults, nine or ten were CMV seropositive and approximately 25 seronegative. Study conclusions and caveats: CD4+ memory repertoires contained about 40% of the roughly 150 reported CMV TCRbeta sequences. Median bootstrapped AUC for CMV status was just under 0.97 originally, around 0.91 US-trained.

The V and J ends lost 5 bases and 7 bases respectively, with 12 bases between them. The length of the CDR3 is 13 residues. The germline CDR1 and CDR2 sequences are SGHAT and FQNNGV. Method: immunoSEQ multiplex PCR; TCRdb's copy keeps in-frame clones and lacks some. The sample has 48,000 or so clones, roughly 78% seen once; the top ten hold 0.78%. The sort gate was single viable CD3+CD4+CD8-CD45RO+ cells for memory CD4+ T cells. CMV serostatus came from serum IgG against pp150, pp28, p38, p52. The sample taken for sequencing was memory CD4+ T cells from blood. The chain couples TRBV11-2 to TRBJ2-1; unclear D gene. The source of this sequence is an adult in good health and CMV-seronegative. CDR3 sequence reads: CASSPQMTNEQFF. CDR3 bases: TGTGCCAGCAGCCCCCAAATGACGAATGAGCAGTTCTTC.